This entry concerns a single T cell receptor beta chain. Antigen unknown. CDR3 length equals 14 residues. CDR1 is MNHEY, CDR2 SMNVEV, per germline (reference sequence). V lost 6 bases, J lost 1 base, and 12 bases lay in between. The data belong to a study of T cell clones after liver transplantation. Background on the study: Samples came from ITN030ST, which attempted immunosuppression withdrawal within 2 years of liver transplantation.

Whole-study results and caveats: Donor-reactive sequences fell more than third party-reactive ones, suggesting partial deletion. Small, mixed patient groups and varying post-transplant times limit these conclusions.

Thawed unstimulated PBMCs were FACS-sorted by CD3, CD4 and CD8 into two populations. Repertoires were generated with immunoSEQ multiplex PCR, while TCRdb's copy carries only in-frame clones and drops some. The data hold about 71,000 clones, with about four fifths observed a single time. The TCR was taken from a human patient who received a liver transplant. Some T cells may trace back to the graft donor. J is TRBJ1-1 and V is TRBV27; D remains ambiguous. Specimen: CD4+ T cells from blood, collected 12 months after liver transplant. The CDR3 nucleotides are TGTGCCAGCAGACCCTCCGTGGGGAACACTGAAGCTTTCTTT. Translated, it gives CASRPSVGNTEAFF.